This T cell receptor (beta chain) was sequenced for a study of blood T cells in healthy people across ages. Per the germline V gene, CDR1 is SNHLY and CDR2 is FYNNEI. The CDR3 length is 13 residues. Trimming stripped 4 bases from V and 4 bases from J, with 8 bases between. The second PCR ran 7 to 11 cycles with a sample-barcoded 5' primer and J-beta primers. Carrying 12 random nucleotides, a template-switch adaptor labeled each individual cDNA molecule. TCRdb fed the 5' RACE reads into MiXCR, producing one record per CDR3 protein. Seen here are some 880,000 distinct CDR3 sequences, about 36% observed once, and the top ten hold over 10%. To note about this clonotype: Its antigen remains unidentified.

Peripheral blood, approximately 10 milliliters per donor, was collected. General study results and limits: Calculation of diversity from one million T cells yielded estimates considered to be underestimates. Versus aged donors, long-lived donors had higher diversity and more naive CD4+ cells.

This clonotype was obtained from a man aged 18 to 30 in good health. The sequenced sample consisted of blood. J is TRBJ2-4 and V is TRBV2; D not resolved. CDR3 sequence reads: CASSGAMKNIQYF. CDR3 coding DNA: TGTGCCAGCAGTGGGGCCATGAAAAACATTCAGTACTTC. Combining the CDR3 with reference TRBV2 and TRBJ2-4 gives the whole variable domain EPEVTQTPSHQVTQMGQEVILRCVPISNHLYFYWYRQILGQKVEFLVSFYNNEISEKSEIFDDQFSVERPDGSNFTLKIRSTKLEDSAMYFCASSGAMKNIQYFGAGTRLSVL.